This record covers a single T cell receptor (beta chain). Its antigen is still unknown. Any history of autoimmune disease or systemic immunosuppression disqualified patients. This CDR3 region has 14 residues. The trim removed 6 bases at V and 5 bases at J, leaving 8 bases unmatched. Germline-derived CDR1 and CDR2 are SNHLY and FYNNEI. TCRdb's table, derived via immunoSEQ multiplex PCR, lists solely in-frame clones and lacks some. The top ten clones hold roughly 0.53% of a sample with roughly 79,000 clones, about 80% of them seen once. The data were obtained in a study of OX40 agonist ivuxolimab in advanced cancers. In the study overall: The patients received agonistic anti-OX40 (CD134) antibody ivuxolimab. Patients achieving partial responses numbered three: one hepatocellular carcinoma case and two cutaneous melanoma cases.

The study, taken as a whole, reports: At 0.1 to 3.0 mg/kg and by week 6, CD4+ and CD8+ T cells in the blood had expanded clonally.

The source was CD4+ or CD8+ T cells sorted from blood, collected in a trial of the OX40 agonist ivuxolimab. The chain uses TRBV2 and TRBJ2-7; 9 bases fit TRBD1. This TCR was recovered from an adult with an advanced solid tumor such as melanoma, head and neck, liver or kidney cancer. This CDR3 is CASSLRGQGDEQYF. The DNA of the CDR3 is TGTGCCAGCAGCCTGCGGGGACAGGGCGACGAGCAGTACTTC.